Following are 8 T cell receptor beta chains from one sample sequenced in a study of technical replicates of blood from a handful of donors. The table came from immunoSEQ multiplex PCR; TCRdb's copy has only in-frame clones and leaves some out. The sample yields 85,000 to 100,000 clones, around 93% seen once. Material: T cells isolated from PBMCs. All receptors derive from a human donor in good health.

The V call is TRBV5-1, the J call TRBJ1-1; D may be TRBD1 (5 bases). Germline assignment: CDR1 SGHRS and CDR2 YFSETQ. The CDR3 extends over 15 amino acids. V was clipped by 0 bases and J by 1 base, with 10 bases between them. CDR3 region: CASSLEGRANTEAFF. In DNA form, the CDR3 reads TGCGCCAGCAGCTTGGAGGGGAGGGCGAACACTGAAGCTTTCTTT.

This clone was counted a few times. The chain is built from TRBV7-9 and TRBJ2-7; D is uncertain. The CDR3 is 11 amino acids. V lost 3 bases, J lost 3 bases, and 3 bases lay in between. Germline CDR1 is SEHNR and CDR2 is FQNEAQ (reference sequence). CDR3 region: CASSFSYEQYF. For the CDR3, the DNA is TGTGCCAGCAGCTTTAGCTACGAGCAGTACTTC.

The J gene is TRBJ2-2, the V gene TRBV7-2; 7 nucleotides line up with TRBD2. This CDR3 has 16 amino acids. V lost 2 bases, J lost 4 bases, and 7 bases stayed unmatched. Germline V gene lookup returns CDR1 SGHTA and CDR2 FQGNSA. This CDR3 is CASSLMAGDVTGELFF. The DNA of the CDR3 is TGTGCCAGCAGCTTAATGGCGGGGGATGTCACCGGGGAGCTGTTTTTT.

V and J are TRBV4-1 and TRBJ1-2; 8 bases agree with TRBD1. Germline-derived CDR1 and CDR2 are MGHRA and YSYEKL. The V gene end was trimmed by 0 bases and the J gene end by 11 bases; junction bases not matched to a gene: 8. This CDR3 is built from 14 residues. The CDR3 spells CASSQEGTGLGYTF. CDR3 DNA sequence: TGCGCCAGCAGCCAAGAGGGGACAGGACTAGGGTACACCTTC.

The chain couples TRBV11-3 to TRBJ2-2; tentative D call: TRBD1 (6 bases). The germline V gene encodes CDR1 SGHNT and CDR2 YENEEA. V shed 5 bases and J shed 6 bases, with 16 bases lying between them. The CDR3 contains 15 residues. Written as DNA, the CDR3 is TGTGCCAGCAGCGTTATTTCGCCAGGGGCCGGGGAGCTGTTTTTT. Its translation: CASSVISPGAGELFF.

The chain recombines TRBV7-8 with TRBJ1-1; D is unclear. CDR3 length: 14 amino acids. Per germline, CDR1 SGHVS and CDR2 FQNEAQ. Trimming removed 1 base from V and 3 bases from J, with 9 bases in between. The CDR3 region has the DNA TGTGCCAGCAGCTTAGGAGTGAGTCACACTGAAGCTTTCTTT. Protein sequence: CASSLGVSHTEAFF.

The chain has TRBV14 and TRBJ1-2, with 10 positions matching TRBD1. V shed 4 bases and J 3 bases; nucleotides not matched to a gene: 17. Looked up from germline, CDR1 is SGHDN and CDR2 is FVKESK. The CDR3 sequence is 19 residues long. CDR3 region: CASSPRIGDRGASYYGYTF. The CDR3, as DNA: TGTGCCAGCAGCCCACGAATTGGGGACAGGGGCGCATCCTACTATGGCTACACCTTC.

The J gene is TRBJ1-6, the V gene TRBV6-5; 10 bases fit TRBD1. With V trimmed by 5 bases and J by 6 bases, 4 bases remained unmatched. Germline V gene data show CDR1 as MNHEY and CDR2 as SVGAGI. This CDR3 has 15 amino acids. The CDR3 nucleotides are TGTGCCAGCAGTCGCCGGGACAGGGGTAATTCACCCCTCCACTTT. It yields the protein CASSRRDRGNSPLHF.